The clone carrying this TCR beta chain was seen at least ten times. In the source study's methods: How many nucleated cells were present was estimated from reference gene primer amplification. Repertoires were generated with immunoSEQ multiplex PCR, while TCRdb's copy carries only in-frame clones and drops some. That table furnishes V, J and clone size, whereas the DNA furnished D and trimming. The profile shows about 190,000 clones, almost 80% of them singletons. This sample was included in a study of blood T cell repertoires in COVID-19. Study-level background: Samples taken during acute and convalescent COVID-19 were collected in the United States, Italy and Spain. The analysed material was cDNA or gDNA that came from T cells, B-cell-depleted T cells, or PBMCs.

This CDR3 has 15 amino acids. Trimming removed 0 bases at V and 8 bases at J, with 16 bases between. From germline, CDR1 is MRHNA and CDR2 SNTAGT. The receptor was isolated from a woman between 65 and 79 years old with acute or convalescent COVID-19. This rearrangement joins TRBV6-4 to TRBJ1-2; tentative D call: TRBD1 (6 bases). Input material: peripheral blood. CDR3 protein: CASSDSTGGIRGYTF. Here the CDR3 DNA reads TGTGCCAGCAGTGACTCGACAGGCGGTATTCGGGGCTACACCTTC.